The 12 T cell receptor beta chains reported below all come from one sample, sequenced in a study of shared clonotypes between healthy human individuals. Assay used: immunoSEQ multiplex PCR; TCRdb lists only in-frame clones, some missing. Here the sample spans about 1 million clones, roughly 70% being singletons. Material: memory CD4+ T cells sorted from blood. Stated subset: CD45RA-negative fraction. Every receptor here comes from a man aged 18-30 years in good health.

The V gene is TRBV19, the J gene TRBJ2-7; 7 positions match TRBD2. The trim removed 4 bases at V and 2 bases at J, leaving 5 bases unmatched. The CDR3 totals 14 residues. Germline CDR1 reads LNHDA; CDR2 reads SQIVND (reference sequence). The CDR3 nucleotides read TGTGCCAGTAGTACAGGGCGGGAGCCCTACGAGCAGTACTTC. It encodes CASSTGREPYEQYF.

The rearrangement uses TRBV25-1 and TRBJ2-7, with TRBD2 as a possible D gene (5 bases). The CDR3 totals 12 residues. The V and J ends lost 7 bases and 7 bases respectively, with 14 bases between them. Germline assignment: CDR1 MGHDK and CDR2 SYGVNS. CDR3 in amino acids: CASKSGRDEQYF. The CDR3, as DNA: TGTGCCAGCAAATCTGGGAGAGATGAGCAGTACTTC.

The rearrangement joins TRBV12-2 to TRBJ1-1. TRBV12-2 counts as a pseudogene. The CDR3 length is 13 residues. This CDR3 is CASRRRGNTEAFF. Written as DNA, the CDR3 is TGTGCAAGTCGCCGCCGGGGGAACACTGAAGCTTTCTTT.

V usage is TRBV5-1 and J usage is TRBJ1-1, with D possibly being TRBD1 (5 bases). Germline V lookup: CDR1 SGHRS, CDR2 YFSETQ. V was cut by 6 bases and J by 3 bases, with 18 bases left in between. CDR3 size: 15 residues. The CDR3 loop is CASTRGNMGDTEAFF. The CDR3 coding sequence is TGCGCCAGCACCCGGGGGAATATGGGGGACACTGAAGCTTTCTTT.

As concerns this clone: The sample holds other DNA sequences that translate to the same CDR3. The CDR3 DNA follows: TGTGCCAGCAGTCCGAGGGGGGGCTCTGGAAACACCATATATTTT. The encoded protein is CASSPRGGSGNTIYF. The J gene is TRBJ1-3, the V gene TRBV11-2; maybe TRBD1 (6 bases). V was cut by 6 bases and J by 0 bases, with 12 bases left in between. This CDR3 comprises 15 residues. The V gene's germline CDR1 is SGHAT and CDR2 FQNNGV.

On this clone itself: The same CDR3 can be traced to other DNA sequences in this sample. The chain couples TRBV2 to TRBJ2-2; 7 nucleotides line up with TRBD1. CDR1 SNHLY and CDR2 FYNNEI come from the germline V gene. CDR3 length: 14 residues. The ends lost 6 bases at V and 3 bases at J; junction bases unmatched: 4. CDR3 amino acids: CASSETGYTGELFF. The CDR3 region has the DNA TGTGCCAGCAGCGAGACAGGGTACACCGGGGAGCTGTTTTTT.

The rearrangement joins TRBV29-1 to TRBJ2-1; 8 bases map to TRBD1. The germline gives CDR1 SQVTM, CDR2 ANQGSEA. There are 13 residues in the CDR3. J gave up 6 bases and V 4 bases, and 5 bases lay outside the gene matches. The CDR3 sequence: CSVGDRIPNEQFF. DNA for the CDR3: TGCAGCGTTGGGGACAGGATCCCCAATGAGCAGTTCTTC.

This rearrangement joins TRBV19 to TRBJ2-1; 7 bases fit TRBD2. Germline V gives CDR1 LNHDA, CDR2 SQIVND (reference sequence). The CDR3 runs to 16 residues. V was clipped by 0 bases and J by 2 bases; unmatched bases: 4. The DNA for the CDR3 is TGTGCCAGTAGTATAGAGGGAGGGGTCCCCTACAATGAGCAGTTCTTC. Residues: CASSIEGGVPYNEQFF.

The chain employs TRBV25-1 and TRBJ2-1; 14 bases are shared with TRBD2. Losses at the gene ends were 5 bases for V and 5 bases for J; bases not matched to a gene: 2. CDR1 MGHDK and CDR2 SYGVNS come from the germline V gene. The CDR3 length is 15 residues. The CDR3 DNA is TGTGCCAGCAGTAGGGGACTAGCGGGAGACAATGAGCAGTTCTTC. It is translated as CASSRGLAGDNEQFF.

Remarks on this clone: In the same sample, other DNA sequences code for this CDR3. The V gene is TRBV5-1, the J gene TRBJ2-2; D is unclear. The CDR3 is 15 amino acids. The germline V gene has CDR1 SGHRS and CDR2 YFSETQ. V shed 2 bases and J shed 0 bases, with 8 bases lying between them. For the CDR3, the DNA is TGCGCCAGCAGCTTTTCAGGCACGAACACCGGGGAGCTGTTTTTT. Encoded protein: CASSFSGTNTGELFF.

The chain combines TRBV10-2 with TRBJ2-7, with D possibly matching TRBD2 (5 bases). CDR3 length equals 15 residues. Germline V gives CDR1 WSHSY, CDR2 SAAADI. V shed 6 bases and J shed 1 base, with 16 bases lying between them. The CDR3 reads CASRESLANSYEQYF. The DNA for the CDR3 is TGCGCCAGCAGGGAGAGTCTAGCTAATTCCTACGAGCAGTACTTC.

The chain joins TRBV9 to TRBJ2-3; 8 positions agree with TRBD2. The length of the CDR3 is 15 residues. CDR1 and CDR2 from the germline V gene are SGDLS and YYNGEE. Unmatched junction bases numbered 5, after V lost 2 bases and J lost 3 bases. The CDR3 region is CASSVLGGATDTQYF. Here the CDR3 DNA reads TGTGCCAGCAGCGTTCTCGGGGGGGCAACAGATACGCAGTATTTT.